The sample holds many counts of the clone carrying this T cell receptor (beta chain). These data come from a study of CD8 T cells in ankylosing spondylitis. TCRdb re-called the 5' RACE reads with MiXCR, one entry per CDR3 protein. This table has roughly 250,000 distinct CDR3 sequences, 8.6% appearing once. The CDR3 has 13 residues. The germline V gene has CDR1 DFQATT and CDR2 SNEGSKA (reference sequence). V was cut by 3 bases and J by 2 bases, with 7 bases left in between. The sequencing sample was made of blood, either unsorted or a sorted T cell fraction (not recorded which). This rearrangement joins TRBV20-1 to TRBJ1-4; no definite D call. This TCR was sampled from a male donor with ankylosing spondylitis or in good health (not recorded which). The CDR3 bases are TGCAGTGCTAGGAGCAGGACTAATGAAAAACTGTTTTTT. It yields the protein CSARSRTNEKLFF.